These T cell receptor beta chains were read from a single sample in a study of T cells after yellow fever vaccination. TCRdb reanalysed the 5' RACE reads using MiXCR and keeps one entry per CDR3 protein. Here the sample spans approximately 580,000 distinct CDR3 sequences, about a sixth being singletons. Sequencing was performed on PBMCs, taken about 5 days after the first yellow fever vaccination. The origin of the receptors is a man younger than 35 who received the YFV17D yellow fever vaccine. Each CDR3 is given with its conserved first and last residue. The D gene is left open where the match is weak. Clone sizes are given selectively: once, few, many, or a class where the clone is expanded.

j_gene	abundance	d_gene	len	v_gene	CDR3aa	CDR3nt
TRBJ2-5	-	TRBD1	15	TRBV5-1	CASSRGQGGGETQYF	TGCGCCAGCAGCCGCGGACAGGGGGGGGGAGAGACCCAGTACTTC
TRBJ2-2	many	-	14	TRBV4-3	CASSPGWNTGELFF	TGCGCCAGCAGCCCCGGTTGGAACACCGGGGAGCTGTTTTTT
TRBJ2-1	few	TRBD2	16	TRBV10-3	CAISEVTSGVNNEQFF	TGTGCCATCAGTGAGGTGACTAGCGGGGTAAACAATGAGCAGTTCTTC
TRBJ2-3	-	-	15	TRBV18	CASSPRREGTDTQYF	TGTGCCAGCTCACCAAGAAGGGAGGGCACAGATACGCAGTATTTT
TRBJ2-7	few	TRBD1	14	TRBV7-3	CASTKGTETYEQYF	TGTGCCAGCACAAAGGGGACAGAGACCTACGAGCAGTACTTC
TRBJ2-2	few	TRBD2	17	TRBV4-1	CASSQWGLAGDTGELFF	TGCGCCAGCAGCCAATGGGGACTAGCGGGGGACACCGGGGAGCTGTTTTTT
TRBJ2-1	few	-	14	TRBV5-4	CASSYGAQGNEQFF	TGTGCCAGCAGCTATGGGGCCCAGGGCAATGAGCAGTTCTTC
TRBJ2-1	-	-	15	TRBV4-3	CASSGRDSGVNEQFF	TGCGCCAGCAGCGGCCGGGACAGCGGGGTCAATGAGCAGTTCTTC
TRBJ2-3	-	TRBD2	15	TRBV20-1	CSARDLSGGGDTQYF	TGCAGTGCTAGAGATCTGAGCGGGGGTGGGGATACGCAGTATTTT
TRBJ2-3	-	-	15	TRBV4-1	CASSHAGSAGDTQYF	TGCGCCAGCAGCCACGCCGGGAGCGCGGGGGATACGCAGTATTTT
TRBJ1-1	-	-	19	TRBV7-8	CASSLNVGRRQAYNTEAFF	TGTGCCAGCAGCTTAAATGTGGGGCGTCGGCAGGCCTATAACACTGAAGCTTTCTTT
TRBJ2-1	-	-	13	TRBV6-1	CASSERGGGWQFF	TGTGCCAGCAGTGAAAGGGGTGGTGGTTGGCAGTTCTTC
TRBJ1-6	few	-	16	TRBV7-9	CASSSSGRTYNSPLHF	TGTGCCAGCAGCTCCAGCGGCAGGACCTATAATTCACCCCTCCACTTT
TRBJ2-5	-	-	14	TRBV7-9	CASSFQGLQETQYF	TGTGCCAGCAGTTTCCAGGGGCTCCAAGAGACCCAGTACTTC
TRBJ2-7	few	TRBD2	15	TRBV4-1	CASSPREGTDYEQYF	TGCGCCAGCAGCCCTCGGGAGGGGACCGACTACGAGCAGTACTTC
TRBJ2-7	few	-	12	TRBV2	CATASGAYEQYF	TGTGCCACAGCCTCGGGGGCCTACGAGCAGTACTTC
TRBJ2-5	-	TRBD2	17	TRBV4-2	CASSQIGLAGELETQYF	TGTGCCAGCAGCCAAATAGGACTAGCGGGGGAGTTGGAGACCCAGTACTTC
TRBJ2-2	-	-	14	TRBV10-1	CASKRDALTGELFF	TGCGCCAGCAAACGGGATGCCCTAACCGGGGAGCTGTTTTTT
TRBJ2-1	-	-	14	TRBV27	CASHPASSYNEQFF	TGTGCCAGCCATCCTGCTAGCTCCTACAATGAGCAGTTCTTC
TRBJ1-5	many	-	15	TRBV6-5	CASSHGGYSNQPQHF	TGTGCCAGCAGCCACGGGGGATATAGCAATCAGCCCCAGCATTTT
TRBJ1-5	few	-	13	TRBV12-3/TRBV12-4	CASSFHILRPQHF	TGTGCCAGCAGTTTCCATATACTGCGGCCCCAGCATTTT
TRBJ2-5	-	-	13	TRBV3-1	CASSPAFQETQYF	TGTGCCAGCAGCCCGGCGTTTCAAGAGACCCAGTACTTC
TRBJ2-3	few	-	16	TRBV4-3	CASSQEDWGGTDTQYF	TGCGCCAGCAGCCAAGAGGATTGGGGGGGCACAGATACGCAGTATTTT
TRBJ2-5	-	-	13	TRBV5-6	CASSWAGLETQYF	TGTGCCAGCAGCTGGGCTGGGCTGGAGACCCAGTACTTC
TRBJ2-3	-	-	13	TRBV20-1	CSSHGGPGDTQYF	TGCAGTTCACATGGGGGGCCTGGAGATACGCAGTATTTT
TRBJ2-3	few	-	13	TRBV7-9	CASSLSMADTQYF	TGTGCCAGCAGCTTATCCATGGCAGATACGCAGTATTTT
TRBJ2-2	-	-	13	TRBV2	CATQDSDGGELFF	TGTGCCACCCAGGACTCGGACGGCGGGGAGCTGTTTTTT
TRBJ2-2	-	-	11	TRBV24-1	CATSEGPELFF	TGTGCCACCAGTGAGGGACCGGAGCTGTTTTTT
TRBJ2-2	-	TRBD2	17	TRBV4-2	CASSLYPGGANTGELFF	TGTGCCAGCAGCCTGTACCCGGGGGGGGCGAACACCGGGGAGCTGTTTTTT
TRBJ2-1	many	TRBD1	14	TRBV24-1	CATSRDRGFDEQFF	TGTGCCACCAGCAGGGACAGGGGATTTGATGAGCAGTTCTTC
TRBJ1-5	few	-	13	TRBV20-1	CSAMGLMNQPQHF	TGCAGTGCGATGGGACTGATGAATCAGCCCCAGCATTTT
TRBJ1-3	few	-	13	TRBV7-2	CASSPLSGNTIYF	TGTGCCAGCAGCCCACTCTCTGGAAACACCATATATTTT
TRBJ1-1	-	-	15	TRBV4-3	CASSRGNREFTEAFF	TGCGCCAGCAGCCGAGGCAACAGGGAATTCACTGAAGCTTTCTTT
TRBJ2-2	-	-	18	TRBV12-3/TRBV12-4	CASSYVSGRTTNTGELFF	TGTGCCAGCAGTTATGTAAGTGGACGGACGACGAACACCGGAGAGCTGTTTTTT
TRBJ2-5	-	-	13	TRBV7-3	CASSLTGLQTQYF	TGTGCCAGCAGCTTAACAGGGCTCCAGACCCAGTACTTC
TRBJ2-5	few	-	17	TRBV15	CATSRDLGDLTQETQYF	TGTGCCACCAGCAGAGATCTCGGTGACTTAACCCAAGAGACCCAGTACTTC
TRBJ1-2	few	-	14	TRBV29-1	CSVEDERGYYGYTF	TGCAGCGTTGAAGATGAGAGGGGGTACTATGGCTACACCTTC
TRBJ2-2	-	TRBD1	16	TRBV7-2	CASSLRGQTNTGELFF	TGTGCCAGCAGCTTACGGGGACAGACGAACACCGGGGAGCTGTTTTTT
TRBJ2-5	once	TRBD1	17	TRBV5-5	CASSLRGGQGVMETQYF	TGTGCCAGCAGCCTGCGAGGGGGACAGGGGGTGATGGAGACCCAGTACTTC
TRBJ2-7	-	-	14	TRBV15	CATSGEISSYEQYF	TGTGCCACCAGCGGGGAGATATCTTCCTACGAGCAGTACTTC
TRBJ2-3	many	TRBD2	18	TRBV29-1	CSVTTGLAGGRGKDTQYF	TGCAGCGTGACCACGGGACTAGCGGGGGGACGCGGAAAAGATACGCAGTATTTT
TRBJ2-4	few	-	17	TRBV7-2	CASSFSNARFAKNIQYF	TGTGCCAGCAGCTTTTCGAACGCGCGGTTCGCCAAAAACATTCAGTACTTC
TRBJ2-1	-	-	14	TRBV12-3/TRBV12-4	CASSFAGAINEQFF	TGTGCCAGCAGTTTCGCGGGGGCGATTAATGAGCAGTTCTTC
TRBJ2-1	few	-	13	TRBV7-9	CASSYTGSNEQFF	TGTGCCAGCAGCTATACAGGGTCTAATGAGCAGTTCTTC
TRBJ2-5	-	-	15	TRBV5-4	CASSFTGGAGETQYF	TGTGCCAGCAGCTTCACCGGCGGGGCGGGGGAGACCCAGTACTTC
TRBJ1-1	-	-	14	TRBV20-1	CSARKRSMNTEAFF	TGCAGTGCTAGAAAACGATCGATGAACACTGAAGCTTTCTTT
TRBJ1-3	-	-	12	TRBV10-3	CAISELGSAIYF	TGTGCCATCAGTGAGTTAGGAAGCGCCATATATTTT
TRBJ2-2	-	-	18	TRBV7-6	CASSLDLADSTNTGELFF	TGTGCCAGCAGCTTAGATCTGGCAGACTCCACGAACACCGGGGAGCTGTTTTTT
TRBJ2-3	-	-	14	TRBV20-1	CSAGKKGGTDTQYF	TGCAGTGCTGGAAAGAAGGGGGGCACAGATACGCAGTATTTT
TRBJ1-2	few	-	15	TRBV27	CASSRGEARFYGYTF	TGTGCCAGCAGTAGAGGGGAGGCGCGGTTCTATGGCTACACCTTC
TRBJ1-1	-	-	15	TRBV7-2	CASSPVMGVNTEAFF	TGTGCCAGCAGCCCAGTAATGGGGGTGAACACTGAAGCTTTCTTT
TRBJ2-5	-	TRBD1	15	TRBV3-1	CASSHLDRGEATQYF	TGTGCCAGCAGCCATCTGGACAGGGGCGAGGCGACCCAGTACTTC
TRBJ2-5	few	TRBD2	16	TRBV6-5	CASSSTSGGALETQYF	TGTGCCAGCAGTTCGACTAGCGGGGGGGCCTTGGAGACCCAGTACTTC